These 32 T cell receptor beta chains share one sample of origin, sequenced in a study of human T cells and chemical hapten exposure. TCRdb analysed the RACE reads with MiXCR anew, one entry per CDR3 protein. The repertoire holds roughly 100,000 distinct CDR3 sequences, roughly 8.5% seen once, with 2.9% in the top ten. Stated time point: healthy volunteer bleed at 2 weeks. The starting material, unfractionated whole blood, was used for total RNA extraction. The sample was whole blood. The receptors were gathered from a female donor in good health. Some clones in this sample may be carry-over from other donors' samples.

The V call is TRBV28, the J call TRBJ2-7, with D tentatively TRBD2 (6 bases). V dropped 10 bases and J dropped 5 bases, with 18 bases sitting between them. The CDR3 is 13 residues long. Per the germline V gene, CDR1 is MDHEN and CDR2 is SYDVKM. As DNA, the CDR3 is TGTGCCACCCAGGAGACTAGACTTCACGAGCAGTACTTC. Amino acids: CATQETRLHEQYF. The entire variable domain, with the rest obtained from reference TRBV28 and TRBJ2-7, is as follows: DVKVTQSSRYLVKRTGEKVFLECVQDMDHENMFWYRQDPGLGLRLIYFSYDVKMKEKGDIPEGYSVSREKKERFSLILESASTNQTSMYLCATQETRLHEQYFGPGTRLTVT.

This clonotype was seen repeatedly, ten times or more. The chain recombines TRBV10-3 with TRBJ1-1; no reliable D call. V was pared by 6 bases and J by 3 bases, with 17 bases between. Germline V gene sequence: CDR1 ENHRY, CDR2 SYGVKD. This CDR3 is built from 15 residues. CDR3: CAIRLRVGRYTEAFF. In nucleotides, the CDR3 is TGTGCCATCAGGCTTCGGGTAGGGAGATACACTGAAGCTTTCTTT.

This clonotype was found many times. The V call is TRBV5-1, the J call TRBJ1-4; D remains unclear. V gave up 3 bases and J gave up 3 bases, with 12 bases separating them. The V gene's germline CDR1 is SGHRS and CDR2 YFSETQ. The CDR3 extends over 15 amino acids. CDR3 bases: TGCGCCAGCAGCTCCGGACGTCCTGCTAATGAAAAACTGTTTTTT. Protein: CASSSGRPANEKLFF.

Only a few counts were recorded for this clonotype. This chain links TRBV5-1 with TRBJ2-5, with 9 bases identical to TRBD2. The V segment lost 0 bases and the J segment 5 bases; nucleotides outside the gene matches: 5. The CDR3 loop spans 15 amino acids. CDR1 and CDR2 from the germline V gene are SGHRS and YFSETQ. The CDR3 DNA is TGCGCCAGCAGCTTGGGACTAGCGGAGGTGGAGACCCAGTACTTC. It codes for CASSLGLAEVETQYF.

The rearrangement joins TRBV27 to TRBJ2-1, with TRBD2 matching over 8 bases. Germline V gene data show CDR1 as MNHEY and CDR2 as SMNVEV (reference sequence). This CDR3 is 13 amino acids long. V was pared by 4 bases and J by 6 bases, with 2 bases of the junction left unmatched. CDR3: CASSYGTSNEQFF. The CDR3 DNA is TGTGCCAGCAGTTACGGGACTAGCAATGAGCAGTTCTTC.

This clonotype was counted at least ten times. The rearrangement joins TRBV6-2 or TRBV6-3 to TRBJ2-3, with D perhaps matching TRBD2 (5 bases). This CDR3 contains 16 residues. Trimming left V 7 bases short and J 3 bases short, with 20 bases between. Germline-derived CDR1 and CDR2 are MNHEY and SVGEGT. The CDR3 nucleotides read TGTGCCAGCACCGCCCGACTCGGAAGAGGGACAGATACGCAGTATTTT. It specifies CASTARLGRGTDTQYF.

The CDR3 coding sequence is TGCAGTGCCTATCAGACAGGGCGTCCCTACGAGCAGTACTTC. The encoded protein is CSAYQTGRPYEQYF. This chain uses TRBV20-1 with TRBJ2-7; the match to TRBD1 covers 7 bases. The CDR3 spans 14 residues. V trimming: 6 bases; J trimming: 2 bases; junction bases outside the gene matches: 10. CDR1 DFQATT and CDR2 SNEGSKA come from the germline V gene (reference sequence).

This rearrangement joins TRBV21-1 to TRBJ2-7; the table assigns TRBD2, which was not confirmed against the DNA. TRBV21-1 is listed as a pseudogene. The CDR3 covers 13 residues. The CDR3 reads CARGTGVGPEQYF. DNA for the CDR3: TGTGCCAGGGGAACGGGAGTGGGGCCCGAGCAGTACTTC.

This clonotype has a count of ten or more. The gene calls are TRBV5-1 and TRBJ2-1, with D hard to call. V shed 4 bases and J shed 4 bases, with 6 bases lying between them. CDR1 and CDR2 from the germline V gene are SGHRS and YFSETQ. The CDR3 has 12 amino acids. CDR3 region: CASSGTYNEQFF. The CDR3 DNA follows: TGCGCCAGCAGCGGAACGTACAATGAGCAGTTCTTC.

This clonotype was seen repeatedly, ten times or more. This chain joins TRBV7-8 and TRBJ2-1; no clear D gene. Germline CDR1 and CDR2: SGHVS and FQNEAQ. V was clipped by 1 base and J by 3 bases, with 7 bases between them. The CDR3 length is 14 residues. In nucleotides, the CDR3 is TGTGCCAGCAGCTTAGTGCTAGACTACAATGAGCAGTTCTTC. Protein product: CASSLVLDYNEQFF.

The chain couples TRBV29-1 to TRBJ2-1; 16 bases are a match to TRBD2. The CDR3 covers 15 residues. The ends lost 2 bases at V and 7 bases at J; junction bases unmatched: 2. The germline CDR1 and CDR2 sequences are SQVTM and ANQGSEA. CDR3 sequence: CSVERGLAGGNEQFF. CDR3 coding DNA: TGCAGCGTTGAACGGGGACTAGCGGGAGGGAATGAGCAGTTCTTC.

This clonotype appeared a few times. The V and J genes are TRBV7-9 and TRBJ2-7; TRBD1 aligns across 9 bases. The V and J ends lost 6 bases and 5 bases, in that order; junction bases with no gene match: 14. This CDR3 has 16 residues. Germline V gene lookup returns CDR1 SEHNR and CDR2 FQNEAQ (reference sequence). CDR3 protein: CASSSDRGVFRHEQYF. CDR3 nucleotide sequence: TGTGCCAGCAGTTCCGACAGGGGGGTCTTTCGCCACGAGCAGTACTTC.

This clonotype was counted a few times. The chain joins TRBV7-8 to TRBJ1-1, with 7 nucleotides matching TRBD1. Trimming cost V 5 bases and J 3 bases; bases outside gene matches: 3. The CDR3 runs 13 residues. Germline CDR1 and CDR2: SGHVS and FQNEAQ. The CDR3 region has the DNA TGTGCCAGCAGCGAGGGACAGTACACTGAAGCTTTCTTT. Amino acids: CASSEGQYTEAFF.

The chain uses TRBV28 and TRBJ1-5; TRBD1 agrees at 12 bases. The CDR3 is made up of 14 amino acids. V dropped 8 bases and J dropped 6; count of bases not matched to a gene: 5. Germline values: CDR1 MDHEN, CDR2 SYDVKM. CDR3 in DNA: TGTGCCAGCGCCCGGGACAGGGGGCGTCAGCCCCAGCATTTT. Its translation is CASARDRGRQPQHF.

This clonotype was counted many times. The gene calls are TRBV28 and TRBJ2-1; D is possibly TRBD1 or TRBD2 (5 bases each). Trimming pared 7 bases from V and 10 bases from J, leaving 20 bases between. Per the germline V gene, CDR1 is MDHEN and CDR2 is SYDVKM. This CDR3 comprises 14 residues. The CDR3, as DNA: TGTGCCAGCATCAACTCCGGGACCGCGCGGGAGCAGTTCTTC. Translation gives CASINSGTAREQFF.

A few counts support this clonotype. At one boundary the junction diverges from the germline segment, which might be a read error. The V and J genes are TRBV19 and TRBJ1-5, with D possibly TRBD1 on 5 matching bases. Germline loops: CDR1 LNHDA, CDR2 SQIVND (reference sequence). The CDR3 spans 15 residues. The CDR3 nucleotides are TGTGTCAGTAGCGACCATGGGCAGGGTGGTCAGCCCCAGCATTTT. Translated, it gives CVSSDHGQGGQPQHF.

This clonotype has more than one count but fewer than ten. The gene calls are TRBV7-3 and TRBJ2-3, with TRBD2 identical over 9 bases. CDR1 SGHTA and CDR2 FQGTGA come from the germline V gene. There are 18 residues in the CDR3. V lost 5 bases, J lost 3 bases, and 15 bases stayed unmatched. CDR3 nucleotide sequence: TGTGCCAGCAGCCCAGCCCGAGGGATAGCGGGAGTAACAGATACGCAGTATTTT. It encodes CASSPARGIAGVTDTQYF.

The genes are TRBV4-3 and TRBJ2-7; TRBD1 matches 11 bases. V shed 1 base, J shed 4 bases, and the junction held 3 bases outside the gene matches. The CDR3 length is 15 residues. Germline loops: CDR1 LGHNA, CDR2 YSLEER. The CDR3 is CASSQGTGGRYEQYF. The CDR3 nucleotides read TGCGCCAGCAGCCAAGGGACAGGGGGCAGGTACGAGCAGTACTTC.

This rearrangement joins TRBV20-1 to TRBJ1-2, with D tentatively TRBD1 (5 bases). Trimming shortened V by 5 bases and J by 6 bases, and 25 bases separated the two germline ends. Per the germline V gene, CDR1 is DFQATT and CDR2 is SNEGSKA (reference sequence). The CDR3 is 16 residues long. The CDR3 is CSAREWGGPTTNGYTF. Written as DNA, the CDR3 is TGCAGTGCTCGCGAATGGGGGGGACCAACTACCAATGGCTACACCTTC.

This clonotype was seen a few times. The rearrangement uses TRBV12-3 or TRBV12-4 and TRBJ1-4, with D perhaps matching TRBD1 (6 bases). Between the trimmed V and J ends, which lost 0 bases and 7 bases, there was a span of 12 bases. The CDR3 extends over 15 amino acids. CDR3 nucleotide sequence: TGTGCCAGCAGTTTAGCAGTCGCCAGGGGTGAAAAACTGTTTTTT. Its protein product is CASSLAVARGEKLFF.

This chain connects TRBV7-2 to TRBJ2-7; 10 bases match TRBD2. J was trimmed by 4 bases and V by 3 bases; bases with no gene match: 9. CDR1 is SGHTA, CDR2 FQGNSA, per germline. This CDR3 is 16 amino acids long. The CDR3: CASSFPTSGVTYEQYF. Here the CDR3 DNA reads TGTGCCAGCAGCTTCCCTACTAGCGGGGTTACTTACGAGCAGTACTTC.

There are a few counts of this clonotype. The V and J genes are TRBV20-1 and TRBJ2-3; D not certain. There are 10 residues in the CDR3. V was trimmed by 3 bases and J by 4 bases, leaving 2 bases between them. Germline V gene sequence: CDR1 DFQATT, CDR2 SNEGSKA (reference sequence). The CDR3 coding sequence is TGCAGTGCTAGGCCAGATACGCAGTATTTT. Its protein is CSARPDTQYF.

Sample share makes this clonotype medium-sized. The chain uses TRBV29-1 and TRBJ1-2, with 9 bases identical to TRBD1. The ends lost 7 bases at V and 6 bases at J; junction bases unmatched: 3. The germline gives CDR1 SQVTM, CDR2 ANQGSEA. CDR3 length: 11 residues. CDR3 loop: CSADRGNGYTF. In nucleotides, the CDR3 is TGCAGCGCGGACAGGGGCAATGGCTACACCTTC.

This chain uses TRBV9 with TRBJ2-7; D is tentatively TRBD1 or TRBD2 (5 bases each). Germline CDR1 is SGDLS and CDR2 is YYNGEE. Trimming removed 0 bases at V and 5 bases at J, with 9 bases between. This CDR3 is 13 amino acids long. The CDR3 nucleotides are TGTGCCAGCAGCGTAGGGGGACGGGACGAGCAGTACTTC. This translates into CASSVGGRDEQYF.

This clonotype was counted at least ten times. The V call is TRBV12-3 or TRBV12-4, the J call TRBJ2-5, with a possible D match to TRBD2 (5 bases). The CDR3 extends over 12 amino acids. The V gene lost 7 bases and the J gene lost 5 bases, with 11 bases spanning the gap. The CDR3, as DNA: TGTGCCAGCATGGGAGACACCGAGACCCAGTACTTC. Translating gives CASMGDTETQYF.

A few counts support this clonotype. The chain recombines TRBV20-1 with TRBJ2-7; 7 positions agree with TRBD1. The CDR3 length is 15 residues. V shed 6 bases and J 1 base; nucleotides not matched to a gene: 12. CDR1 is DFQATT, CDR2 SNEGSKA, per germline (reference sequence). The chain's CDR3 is CSAPTPRGQSYEQYF. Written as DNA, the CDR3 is TGCAGTGCCCCCACCCCCCGGGGACAGTCCTACGAGCAGTACTTC.

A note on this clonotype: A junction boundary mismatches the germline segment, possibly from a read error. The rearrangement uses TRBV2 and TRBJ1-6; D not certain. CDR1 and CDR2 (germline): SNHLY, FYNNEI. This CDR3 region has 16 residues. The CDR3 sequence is CASSETLGPYNSPLNF. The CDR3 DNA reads TGTGCCAGCAGTGAAACGTTGGGCCCCTATAATTCACCCCTCAACTTT.

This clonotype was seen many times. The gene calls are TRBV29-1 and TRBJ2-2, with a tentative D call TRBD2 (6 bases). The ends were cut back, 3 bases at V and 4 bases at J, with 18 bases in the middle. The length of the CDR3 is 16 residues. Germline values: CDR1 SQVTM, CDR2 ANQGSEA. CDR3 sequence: CSVESGVTSSTGELFF. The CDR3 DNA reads TGCAGCGTTGAGAGTGGGGTGACTAGTAGCACCGGGGAGCTGTTTTTT.

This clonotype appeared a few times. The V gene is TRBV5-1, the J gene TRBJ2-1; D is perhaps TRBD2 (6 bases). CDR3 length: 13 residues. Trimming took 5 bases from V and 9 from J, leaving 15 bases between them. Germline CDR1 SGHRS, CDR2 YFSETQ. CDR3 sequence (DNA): TGCGCCAGCAGTGTTGGGGTGGAGGGTGAGCAGTTCTTC. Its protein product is CASSVGVEGEQFF. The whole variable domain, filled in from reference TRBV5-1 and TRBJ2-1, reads KAGVTQTPRYLIKTRGQQVTLSCSPISGHRSVSWYQQTPGQGLQFLFEYFSETQRNKGNFPGRFSGRQFSNSRSEMNVSTLELGDSALYLCASSVGVEGEQFFGPGTRLTVL.

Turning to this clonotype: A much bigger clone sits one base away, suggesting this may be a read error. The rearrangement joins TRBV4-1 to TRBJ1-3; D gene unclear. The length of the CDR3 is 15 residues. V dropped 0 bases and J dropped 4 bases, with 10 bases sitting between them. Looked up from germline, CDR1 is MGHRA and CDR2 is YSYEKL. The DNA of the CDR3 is TGCGCCAGCAGCCAAGAAGAGTTAGGAGGAAACACCATATATTTT. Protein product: CASSQEELGGNTIYF.

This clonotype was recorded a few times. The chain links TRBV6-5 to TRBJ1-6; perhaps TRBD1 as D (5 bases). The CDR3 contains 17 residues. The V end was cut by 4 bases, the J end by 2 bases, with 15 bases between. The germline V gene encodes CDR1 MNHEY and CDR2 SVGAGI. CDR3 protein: CASSSLGAGTYNSPLHF. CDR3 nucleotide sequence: TGTGCCAGCAGTTCCCTAGGGGCCGGGACCTATAATTCACCCCTCCACTTT.

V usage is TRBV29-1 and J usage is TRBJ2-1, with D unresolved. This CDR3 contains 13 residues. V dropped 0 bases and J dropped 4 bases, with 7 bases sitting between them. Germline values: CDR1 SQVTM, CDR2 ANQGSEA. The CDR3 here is CSVEDQRYNEQFF. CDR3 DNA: TGCAGCGTTGAAGACCAGAGGTACAATGAGCAGTTCTTC.